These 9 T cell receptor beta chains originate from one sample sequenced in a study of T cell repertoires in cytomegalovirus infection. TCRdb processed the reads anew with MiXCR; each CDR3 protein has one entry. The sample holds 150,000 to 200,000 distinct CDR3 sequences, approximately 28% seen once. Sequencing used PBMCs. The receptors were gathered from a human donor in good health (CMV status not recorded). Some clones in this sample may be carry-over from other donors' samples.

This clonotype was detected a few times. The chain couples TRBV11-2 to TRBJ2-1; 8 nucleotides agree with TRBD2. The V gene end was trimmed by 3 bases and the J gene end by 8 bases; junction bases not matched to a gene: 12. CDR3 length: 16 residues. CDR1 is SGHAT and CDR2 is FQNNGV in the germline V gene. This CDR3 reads CASSFSISGAEDEQFF. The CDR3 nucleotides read TGTGCCAGCAGCTTTTCGATTAGCGGGGCTGAGGATGAGCAGTTCTTC.

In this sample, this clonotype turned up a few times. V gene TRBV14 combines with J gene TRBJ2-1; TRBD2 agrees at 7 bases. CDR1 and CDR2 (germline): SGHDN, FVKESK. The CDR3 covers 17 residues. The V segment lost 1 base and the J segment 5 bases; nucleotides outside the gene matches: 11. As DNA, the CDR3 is TGTGCCAGCAGCCAAGTGAGAAGGGCTAGCGGAAACAATGAGCAGTTCTTC. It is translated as CASSQVRRASGNNEQFF.

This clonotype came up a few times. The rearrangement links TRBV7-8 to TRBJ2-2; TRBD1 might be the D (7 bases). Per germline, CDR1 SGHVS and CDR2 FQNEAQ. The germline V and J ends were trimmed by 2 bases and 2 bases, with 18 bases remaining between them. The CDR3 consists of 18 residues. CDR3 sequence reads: CASSLPKEGQTNTGELFF. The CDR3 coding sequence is TGTGCCAGCAGCTTACCGAAGGAGGGACAGACCAACACCGGGGAGCTGTTTTTT.

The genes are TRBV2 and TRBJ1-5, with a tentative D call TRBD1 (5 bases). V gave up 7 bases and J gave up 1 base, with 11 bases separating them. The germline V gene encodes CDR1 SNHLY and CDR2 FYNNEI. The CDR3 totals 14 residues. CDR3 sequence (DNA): TGTGCCAGCACGGAGGGGATAAGCAATCAGCCCCAGCATTTT. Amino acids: CASTEGISNQPQHF.

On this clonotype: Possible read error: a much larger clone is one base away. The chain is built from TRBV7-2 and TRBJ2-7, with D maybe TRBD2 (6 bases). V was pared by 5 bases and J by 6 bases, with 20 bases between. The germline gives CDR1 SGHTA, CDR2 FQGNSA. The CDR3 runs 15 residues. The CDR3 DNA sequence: TGTGCCAGCAGCCCCCGCTCCTGGATCGGGGGCGAGCAGTACTTC. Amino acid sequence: CASSPRSWIGGEQYF. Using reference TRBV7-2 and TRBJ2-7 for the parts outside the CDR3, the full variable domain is GAGVSQSPSNKVTEKGKDVELRCDPISGHTALYWYRQSLGQGLEFLIYFQGNSAPDKSGLPSDRFSAERTGGSVSTLTIQRTQQEDSAVYLCASSPRSWIGGEQYFGPGTRLTVT.

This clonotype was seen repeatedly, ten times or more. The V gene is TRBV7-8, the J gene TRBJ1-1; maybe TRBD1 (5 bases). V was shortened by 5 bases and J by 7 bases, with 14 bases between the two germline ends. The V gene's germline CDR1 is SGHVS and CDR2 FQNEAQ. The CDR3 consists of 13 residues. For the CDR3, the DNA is TGTGCCAGCAGCCCTCGACAGATTATTGAAGCTTTCTTT. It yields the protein CASSPRQIIEAFF.

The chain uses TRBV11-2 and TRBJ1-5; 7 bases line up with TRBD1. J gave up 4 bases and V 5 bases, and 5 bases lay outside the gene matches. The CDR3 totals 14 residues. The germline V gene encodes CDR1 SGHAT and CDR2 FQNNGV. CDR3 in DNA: TGTGCCAGCAGCCCCGACAGGGTTAATCAGCCCCAGCATTTT. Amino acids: CASSPDRVNQPQHF.

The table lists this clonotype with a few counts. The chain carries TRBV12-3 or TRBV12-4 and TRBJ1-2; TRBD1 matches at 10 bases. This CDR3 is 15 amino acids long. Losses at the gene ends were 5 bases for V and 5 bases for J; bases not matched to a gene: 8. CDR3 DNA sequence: TGTGCCAGCAGTACTGACAGGGGGCTTGAATATGGCTACACCTTC. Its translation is CASSTDRGLEYGYTF.

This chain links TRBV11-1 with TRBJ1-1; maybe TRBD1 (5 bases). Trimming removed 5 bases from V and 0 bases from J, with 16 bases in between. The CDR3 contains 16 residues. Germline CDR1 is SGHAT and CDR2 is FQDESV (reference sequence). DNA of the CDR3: TGTGCCAGCAGCCCACACCCTCGGGGGATGAACACTGAAGCTTTCTTT. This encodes CASSPHPRGMNTEAFF.